This TCR beta chain appears in the sequencing data of a study of OX40 agonist ivuxolimab in advanced cancers. Study conclusions and caveats: Patients who responded partially at 0.1-3.0 mg/kg showed clonal expansion ranking among the lowest. Researchers report that CD8+ T cells had, on average, more expanded clones than CD4+. Clones of CD4+ and CD8+ blood T cells grew by week 6 at doses of 0.1 to 3.0 mg/kg.

A word on this clone: As yet, its antigen is unknown.

Measured with immunoSEQ multiplex PCR; TCRdb has only the in-frame clones, and not every one. The sample shows around 47,000 clones, around four fifths of them seen only once. The receptor was isolated from an adult with an advanced solid tumor such as melanoma, head and neck, liver or kidney cancer. The sample here was CD4+ or CD8+ T cells sorted from blood, taken in a trial of the OX40 agonist ivuxolimab.

The CDR3 loop reads CASSEGPSILPGNTIYF. The CDR3 DNA sequence: TGTGCCAGTAGCGAGGGACCTTCGATACTACCTGGAAACACCATATATTTT. The chain recombines TRBV19 with TRBJ1-3, with D perhaps TRBD1 (5 bases). The CDR3 has 17 amino acids. The ends were cut back, 6 bases at V and 2 bases at J, with 20 bases in the middle. Germline V lookup: CDR1 LNHDA, CDR2 SQIVND (reference sequence).